These 14 T cell receptor beta chains share one sample of origin, sequenced in a study of cytomegalovirus exposure and HLA in healthy donors. The PCR contained 60 Vbeta and 13 Jbeta primers. TCRdb's table, derived via immunoSEQ multiplex PCR, lists solely in-frame clones and lacks some. The table has around 180,000 clones, about 80% seen once. The sequenced sample was PBMCs. The receptors come from a woman in her 50s in good health and CMV-seronegative.

The V call is TRBV5-6, the J call TRBJ2-1, with TRBD2 matching 8 bases. Germline loops: CDR1 SGHDT, CDR2 YYEEEE. The CDR3 spans 16 residues. The ends lost 7 bases at V and 0 bases at J; junction bases unmatched: 9. This CDR3 reads CASGLGAGGSYNEQFF. CDR3 nucleotides: TGTGCCAGCGGACTTGGGGCGGGGGGCTCCTACAATGAGCAGTTCTTC.

The rearrangement links TRBV5-3 to TRBJ2-3; a weak D match, TRBD2 (6 bases). TRBV5-3 is labeled an ORF, and its function is uncertain. The ends were cut back, 0 bases at V and 2 bases at J, with 10 bases in the middle. The CDR3 contains 15 residues. CDR3 residues: CARSLGGRSTDTQYF. The DNA for the CDR3 is TGTGCCAGAAGCTTGGGTGGGAGGTCCACAGATACGCAGTATTTT.

The chain recombines TRBV6-5 with TRBJ1-1; the match to TRBD1 covers 8 bases. In germline, CDR1 is MNHEY, CDR2 SVGAGI. V gave up 7 bases and J gave up 4 bases; unmatched junction bases: 11. The CDR3 has 15 residues. This chain's CDR3 is CASTPGGWVGTEAFF. CDR3 sequence (DNA): TGTGCCAGCACTCCAGGGGGCTGGGTGGGCACTGAAGCTTTCTTT.

As concerns this clone: A junction end diverges from the germline sequence, so it may reflect a read error. Other DNA sequences in this sample translate to the same CDR3. The CDR3 protein is CASSLSQTGYREKLFF. The DNA of the CDR3 is TGCGCCAGCAGTTTATCCCAGACAGGGTATCGTGAAAAACTGTTTTTT. The chain joins TRBV28 to TRBJ1-4; 7 bases are a match to TRBD1. This CDR3 comprises 16 residues. CDR1 MDHEN and CDR2 SYDVKM come from the germline V gene.

The rearrangement uses TRBV7-6 and TRBJ2-3; 13 bases are a match to TRBD2. The CDR3 has 18 amino acids. In germline, CDR1 is SGHVS, CDR2 FNYEAQ. Trimming cost V 6 bases and J 2 bases; bases outside gene matches: 11. The CDR3 DNA sequence: TGTGCCAGCAGTCCGACTAGCGGGGGGCCCGGAGCCACAGATACGCAGTATTTT. It is translated as CASSPTSGGPGATDTQYF.

The rearrangement uses TRBV29-1 and TRBJ2-7; the D gene is possibly TRBD2 (5 bases). Germline V lookup: CDR1 SQVTM, CDR2 ANQGSEA. V shed 5 bases and J shed 0 bases, with 8 bases lying between them. There are 12 residues in the CDR3. CDR3 nucleotide sequence: TGCAGCGTTCGGGGAAGCTCCTACGAGCAGTACTTC. The encoded protein is CSVRGSSYEQYF.

The chain uses TRBV5-1 and TRBJ2-5; possibly TRBD1 for D (5 bases). The CDR3 runs 13 residues. The germline gives CDR1 SGHRS, CDR2 YFSETQ. Trimming cost V 4 bases and J 1 base, with 8 bases left between them. The CDR3 loop is CASSQGAQETQYF. The CDR3 DNA sequence: TGCGCCAGCAGCCAAGGGGCCCAAGAGACCCAGTACTTC.

The chain couples TRBV9 to TRBJ2-1, with 11 bases lining up with TRBD2. This CDR3 comprises 17 residues. Germline loops: CDR1 SGDLS, CDR2 YYNGEE. V shed 4 bases, J shed 2 bases, and the junction held 8 bases outside the gene matches. This CDR3 is CASSSRGLAETYNEQFF. As DNA, the CDR3 is TGTGCCAGCAGCTCGAGGGGACTAGCGGAAACCTACAATGAGCAGTTCTTC.

The rearrangement links TRBV9 to TRBJ1-2; D gene ambiguous. Trimming pared 3 bases from V and 0 bases from J, leaving 9 bases between. CDR1 SGDLS and CDR2 YYNGEE come from the germline V gene. This CDR3 region has 14 residues. The CDR3, as DNA: TGTGCCAGCAGCGGGCCAACAGCTAACTATGGCTACACCTTC. As protein: CASSGPTANYGYTF.

The CDR3 coding sequence is TGTGCCAGCAGTGAGCAGGGAGGGTGGCGAGAGACCCAGTACTTC. Residues: CASSEQGGWRETQYF. This chain connects TRBV2 to TRBJ2-5, with TRBD2 matching over 7 bases. J was trimmed by 4 bases and V by 3 bases; bases with no gene match: 8. This CDR3 is built from 15 residues. CDR1 is SNHLY and CDR2 is FYNNEI in the germline V gene.

The CDR3 DNA is TGTGCCATCAGGGTAGCGGGGAGCTCCTACGAGCAGTACTTC. This translates into CAIRVAGSSYEQYF. This rearrangement joins TRBV10-3 to TRBJ2-7; the match to TRBD2 covers 8 bases. CDR1 ENHRY and CDR2 SYGVKD come from the germline V gene. CDR3 size: 14 residues. After removal of 6 bases from V and 0 bases from J, the junction contained 4 bases not matched to a gene.

The chain recombines TRBV27 with TRBJ2-7, with 12 bases aligning to TRBD2. Unmatched junction bases numbered 10, after V lost 7 bases and J lost 6 bases. Germline-derived CDR1 and CDR2 are MNHEY and SMNVEV (reference sequence). The CDR3 totals 15 residues. In DNA, the CDR3 is TGTGCCAGCAATCCTACCCTAGCGGGAGGGCTCGAGCAGTACTTC. This sequence encodes CASNPTLAGGLEQYF.

The chain carries TRBV10-3 and TRBJ1-1; TRBD1 might be the D (5 bases). V gave up 8 bases and J gave up 1 base, with 14 bases separating them. The CDR3 totals 14 residues. CDR1 is ENHRY and CDR2 is SYGVKD in the germline V gene. The CDR3 DNA is TGTGCCATCGGGGCCGGGGGAGCGAACACTGAAGCTTTCTTT. It translates to CAIGAGGANTEAFF.

V and J are TRBV7-9 and TRBJ1-3; weak D call: TRBD1 (5 bases). This CDR3 has 15 residues. Germline CDR1 reads SEHNR; CDR2 reads FQNEAQ (reference sequence). The V gene lost 5 bases and the J gene lost 4 bases, with 15 bases spanning the gap. CDR3 bases: TGTGCCAGCAGCAAAGAAGGGGCAGCGGGAAACACCATATATTTT. This translates into CASSKEGAAGNTIYF.